The clone carrying this T cell receptor beta chain was picked up one time. This sample is part of a study of blood T cell repertoires in COVID-19. About the research overall: Sites across the United States, Italy and Spain contributed samples from acute and convalescent COVID-19. PBMCs, B-cell-depleted T cells, or T cells were the source of the cDNA or gDNA that made up the material.

Patients at the Seattle site were enrolled during active infection and followed longitudinally. The ends were cut back, 5 bases at V and 2 bases at J, with 16 bases in the middle. Germline lookup yields CDR1 LGHNT and CDR2 FRNRAP. CDR3 length: 16 residues. Only in-frame clones appear in the TCRdb table, and some are missing; sequencing was by immunoSEQ multiplex PCR. The table has around 150,000 clones, roughly 84% seen once. This receptor was identified in a man in his thirties or forties with COVID-19, enrolled during active disease. This chain uses TRBV12-5 with TRBJ2-1, with D perhaps TRBD2 (6 bases). The specimen was peripheral blood. The CDR3 reads CASGHDPSVTYNEQFF. The CDR3, as DNA: TGTGCTAGTGGTCACGACCCTAGCGTAACCTACAATGAGCAGTTCTTC.